The next 21 T cell receptor beta chains were all read from a single sample in a study of blood T cell repertoires in COVID-19. Some clones are missing from TCRdb's copy, which holds only in-frame ones; the method was immunoSEQ multiplex PCR. In the table there are around 170,000 clones, roughly 87% of which are singletons. Sequenced sample: PBMCs or T cells enriched from blood (not recorded which). Receptors originate from a woman aged 45-65 years who had recovered from COVID-19.

This chain links TRBV3-1 (or the pseudogene TRBV3-2) with TRBJ1-5, with TRBD1 as a possible D gene (6 bases). Germline V gene lookup returns CDR1 LGHDT and CDR2 YNNKEL (reference sequence). The CDR3 is 16 amino acids. V was trimmed by 0 bases and J by 7 bases, leaving 16 bases between them. The CDR3 coding sequence is TGTGCCAGCAGCCAAGATCGCAGGGGTAGAGGCCAGCCCCAGCATTTT. Its translation is CASSQDRRGRGQPQHF.

The chain joins TRBV6-5 to TRBJ2-2; no reliable D call. Germline V gives CDR1 MNHEY, CDR2 SVGAGI. V lost 6 bases, J lost 1 base, and 9 bases lay in between. This CDR3 contains 14 residues. This CDR3 reads CASRDQENTGELFF. The CDR3 DNA is TGTGCCAGCAGGGATCAGGAGAACACCGGGGAGCTGTTTTTT.

The V and J genes are TRBV24-1 and TRBJ2-3; TRBD2 is a possible D gene (5 bases). V was clipped by 7 bases and J by 0 bases, with 10 bases between them. From germline, CDR1 is KGHDR and CDR2 SFDVKD. This CDR3 has 14 amino acids. In DNA form, the CDR3 reads TGTGCCACCAGGCGGGCGGGCAGCACAGATACGCAGTATTTT. Its protein product is CATRRAGSTDTQYF.

The chain employs TRBV28 and TRBJ2-3; TRBD2 matches 7 bases. Germline-derived CDR1 and CDR2 are MDHEN and SYDVKM. J gave up 3 bases and V 6 bases, and 9 bases lay outside the gene matches. The CDR3 has 15 residues. CDR3 in DNA: TGTGCCAGCAGCCGGGGGGACTCCGGGACAGATACGCAGTATTTT. It specifies CASSRGDSGTDTQYF.

The genes are TRBV7-2 and TRBJ1-2, with D maybe TRBD1 (5 bases). Germline loops: CDR1 SGHTA, CDR2 FQGNSA. The CDR3 consists of 12 residues. With 4 bases removed from V and 8 bases from J, the gap between germline ends came to 11 bases. The CDR3 sequence: CASSSQGKGYTF. CDR3 DNA sequence: TGTGCCAGCAGCTCCCAGGGAAAAGGCTACACCTTC.

This chain connects TRBV6-2 or TRBV6-3 to TRBJ1-2; tentatively, D is TRBD1 (6 bases). Trimming removed 3 bases at V and 3 bases at J, with 8 bases between. The CDR3 spans 13 residues. CDR1 and CDR2 (germline): MNHEY, SVGEGT. The CDR3 DNA is TGTGCCAGCAGTTATGCAGGGGACTATGGCTACACCTTC. Translated: CASSYAGDYGYTF.

The chain couples TRBV7-9 to TRBJ1-6; D may be TRBD1 (5 bases). This CDR3 spans 14 amino acids. In germline, CDR1 is SEHNR, CDR2 FQNEAQ (reference sequence). V gave up 4 bases and J gave up 8 bases, with 12 bases separating them. CDR3 protein: CASSWGDLYSPLHF. The CDR3 coding sequence is TGTGCCAGCAGCTGGGGGGATCTTTATTCACCCCTCCACTTT.

The rearrangement uses TRBV30 and TRBJ1-2; 7 bases agree with TRBD1. The trim removed 4 bases at V and 4 bases at J, leaving 6 bases unmatched. Germline V gene lookup returns CDR1 GTSNPN and CDR2 SVGIG (reference sequence). There are 13 residues in the CDR3. The CDR3 spells CAWIRTGIYGYTF. The CDR3 DNA follows: TGTGCCTGGATCAGGACAGGTATCTATGGCTACACCTTC.

The chain links TRBV18 to TRBJ2-7, with a weak D call TRBD1 (5 bases). From germline, CDR1 is KGHSH and CDR2 LQKENI. This CDR3 has 14 amino acids. Trimming took off 2 bases at V and 2 bases at J, with 10 bases between the two ends. The CDR3 loop is CASSPISGTYEQYF. The CDR3, as DNA: TGTGCCAGCTCACCAATCTCAGGGACCTACGAGCAGTACTTC. Filled out from reference TRBV18 and TRBJ2-7, the complete variable domain reads NAGVMQNPRHLVRRRGQEARLRCSPMKGHSHVYWYRQLPEEGLKFMVYLQKENIIDESGMPKERFSAEFPKEGPSILRIQQVVRGDSAAYFCASSPISGTYEQYFGPGTRLTVT.

V is TRBV4-1 and J is TRBJ2-7; 8 nucleotides line up with TRBD2. The V gene's germline CDR1 is MGHRA and CDR2 YSYEKL. V gave up 1 base and J gave up 0 bases; unmatched junction bases: 2. The CDR3 contains 15 residues. The CDR3 protein is CASSQGAGGSYEQYF. The CDR3 coding sequence is TGCGCCAGCAGCCAAGGTGCGGGGGGCTCCTACGAGCAGTACTTC.

The chain employs TRBV7-2 and TRBJ1-2; TRBD1 agrees at 7 bases. This CDR3 contains 13 residues. V gave up 6 bases and J gave up 4 bases; unmatched junction bases: 5. Germline V gene sequence: CDR1 SGHTA, CDR2 FQGNSA. CDR3 sequence reads: CASRPQGGYGYTF. The CDR3 DNA reads as TGTGCCAGCAGGCCCCAGGGGGGCTATGGCTACACCTTC.

The V call is TRBV11-3, the J call TRBJ2-1, with 7 positions matching TRBD2. Germline trimming cut 11 bases from V and 6 bases from J; bases unmatched to any gene: 13. This CDR3 has 14 residues. Germline CDR1 SGHNT, CDR2 YENEEA. The CDR3 reads CAGPREPRFNEQFF. The CDR3 nucleotides are TGTGCCGGTCCGCGGGAGCCGAGGTTCAATGAGCAGTTCTTC. Complete variable domain (other parts from reference TRBV11-3 and TRBJ2-1): EAGVVQSPRYKIIEKKQPVAFWCNPISGHNTLYWYLQNLGQGPELLIRYENEEAVDDSQLPKDRFSAERLKGVDSTLKIQPAELGDSAVYLCAGPREPRFNEQFFGPGTRLTVL.

V gene TRBV5-6 combines with J gene TRBJ2-7, with 10 bases identical to TRBD1. Germline CDR1 and CDR2: SGHDT and YYEEEE. The length of the CDR3 is 16 residues. V dropped 4 bases and J dropped 2; count of bases not matched to a gene: 9. As DNA, the CDR3 is TGTGCCAGCAGCATGGGACAGGGGATTCGTACCTACGAGCAGTACTTC. Amino acids: CASSMGQGIRTYEQYF.

The gene calls are TRBV9 and TRBJ2-1; TRBD2 aligns across 9 bases. CDR1 and CDR2 (germline): SGDLS, YYNGEE. V lost 8 bases to trimming and J lost 1 base; unmatched junction nucleotides: 19. This CDR3 contains 19 residues. In DNA, the CDR3 is TGTGCCAGTCGGCGGGAGGGTACACCCTCCACGTGGTCCTACAATGAGCAGTTCTTC. Protein product: CASRREGTPSTWSYNEQFF.

This clone has a handful of counts. This sequence joins TRBV11-2 and TRBJ2-7, with 9 bases aligning to TRBD1. Germline V CDR1 and CDR2: SGHAT, FQNNGV. Unmatched junction bases numbered 13, after V lost 5 bases and J lost 2 bases. This CDR3 region has 17 residues. The DNA for the CDR3 is TGTGCCAGCAGCCGTACAGGGGGCGGGACTCGGACCTACGAGCAGTACTTC. This gives the protein CASSRTGGGTRTYEQYF.

This clone appeared a few times. The rearrangement joins TRBV5-1 to TRBJ2-7; 8 bases line up with TRBD2. The germline gives CDR1 SGHRS, CDR2 YFSETQ. This CDR3 region has 14 residues. Unmatched junction bases numbered 9, after V lost 4 bases and J lost 6 bases. DNA of the CDR3: TGCGCCAGCAGCACCTATAGCGGGACGCCCGAGCAGTACTTC. Encoded protein: CASSTYSGTPEQYF.

The chain has TRBV19 and TRBJ1-1, with unresolved D. The CDR3 spans 16 residues. CDR1 and CDR2 from the germline V gene are LNHDA and SQIVND (reference sequence). The V end lost 7 bases, the J end lost 3 bases, and 21 bases lay between the germline ends. CDR3 protein: CASKTLYRASDTEAFF. The CDR3 nucleotides read TGTGCCAGTAAAACCCTATACCGAGCCTCGGACACTGAAGCTTTCTTT.

The J gene is TRBJ2-7, the V gene TRBV7-2; no reliable D call. This CDR3 contains 13 residues. Germline CDR1 reads SGHTA; CDR2 reads FQGNSA. The V gene lost 5 bases and the J gene lost 2 bases, with 10 bases spanning the gap. Here the CDR3 reads CASSPSLAYEQYF. For the CDR3, the DNA is TGTGCCAGCAGCCCCTCCCTAGCCTACGAGCAGTACTTC. Supplemented by reference TRBV7-2 and TRBJ2-7, the full variable domain reads GAGVSQSPSNKVTEKGKDVELRCDPISGHTALYWYRQSLGQGLEFLIYFQGNSAPDKSGLPSDRFSAERTGGSVSTLTIQRTQQEDSAVYLCASSPSLAYEQYFGPGTRLTVT.

The V and J genes are TRBV9 and TRBJ1-2; TRBD1 matches 7 bases. The germline V gene has CDR1 SGDLS and CDR2 YYNGEE. The CDR3 consists of 15 residues. J gave up 3 bases and V 1 base, and 6 bases lay outside the gene matches. CDR3 loop: CASSVRDSLYYGYTF. The CDR3 nucleotides read TGTGCCAGCAGCGTAAGGGACAGTCTTTACTATGGCTACACCTTC.

The rearrangement links TRBV28 to TRBJ1-2; unclear D gene. The ends were cut back, 1 base at V and 4 bases at J, with 10 bases in the middle. Looked up from germline, CDR1 is MDHEN and CDR2 is SYDVKM. The length of the CDR3 is 14 residues. The CDR3 DNA reads as TGTGCCAGCAGTTTATTTAGCCGTTTCTATGGCTACACCTTC. Amino acid sequence: CASSLFSRFYGYTF.

The chain links TRBV18 to TRBJ1-2; 8 bases line up with TRBD1. V lost 6 bases to trimming and J lost 0 bases; unmatched junction nucleotides: 6. Germline CDR1 is KGHSH and CDR2 is LQKENI. This CDR3 is built from 15 residues. The CDR3 sequence is CASSPGQGPNYGYTF. In DNA, the CDR3 is TGTGCCAGCTCGCCCGGACAGGGACCTAACTATGGCTACACCTTC.